Given below is one T cell receptor beta chain in context. Per the original methods: From reference gene primer amplification, estimates of nucleated cell counts were derived. This table comes from immunoSEQ multiplex PCR, and its TCRdb copy is limited to in-frame clones, with some not included. V and J calls and clone size come straight from that table; D and trimming were deduced from the DNA. The table shows 80,000 to 100,000 clones, with around 90% occurring only once. This sample was included in a study of blood T cell repertoires in COVID-19. Turning to the study itself: Nucleic acid was either cDNA or gDNA, and it came from T cells, B-cell-depleted T cells, or PBMCs.

The sample consisted of peripheral blood. The TCR comes from a human donor with active COVID-19. The donor label of this sample is uncertain.

Here the CDR3 reads CASSYTGTRNTIYF. CDR3 DNA: TGTGCCAGCAGCTACACAGGAACCCGAAACACCATATATTTT. The chain recombines TRBV5-6 with TRBJ1-3; tentatively, D is TRBD1 (5 bases). Germline V gene lookup returns CDR1 SGHDT and CDR2 YYEEEE. V lost 3 bases, J lost 5 bases, and 12 bases lay in between. The CDR3 is 14 amino acids.